This record concerns one TCR beta chain sequence. At the DNA level, this CDR3 is encoded by other sequences in the same sample as well. Looked up from germline, CDR1 is SGHTA and CDR2 is FQGTGA. Trimming cost V 0 bases and J 3 bases, with 6 bases left between them. The CDR3 runs to 13 residues. The sample comes from a study of technical replicates of blood from several donors. Assay used: immunoSEQ multiplex PCR; TCRdb lists only in-frame clones, some missing. This sample carries about 70,000 clones, over 85% of them seen once, and the ten largest clones take 0.4% to 0.45%. The source is a human donor in good health. The chain has TRBV7-3 and TRBJ2-7; D is unclear. The sequenced sample consisted of T cells isolated from PBMCs. The CDR3 sequence: CASSLTSGYEQYF. In DNA, the CDR3 is TGTGCCAGCAGCTTAACGTCGGGCTACGAGCAGTACTTC.